These T cell receptor beta chains were read from a single sample in a study of Ad26.COV2.S vaccination and SARS-CoV-2 variants. The table came from immunoSEQ multiplex PCR; TCRdb's copy has only in-frame clones and leaves some out. Among roughly 300,000 clones listed, around 89% were seen once. The input for sequencing was peripheral blood, taken in a trial of Ad26.COV2.S vaccine versus placebo. All receptors come from a person between 18 and 65 years old who received the Ad26.COV2.S COVID-19 vaccine or a placebo. Both conserved end residues are part of each CDR3. Clone size is shown for a subset of rows, as once, few, many or a class of expanded clone.

v_call clone_size cdr3_aa
TRBV7-9 . CASSPGTGRAKNIQYF
TRBV3-1/TRBV3-2 . CASSQVPQGSQEQYF
TRBV11-2 . CASSLVWDYFHEQFF
TRBV6-2/TRBV6-3 . CASSLDNSPLHF
TRBV11-2 . CASSLPGRKSSGNTIYF
TRBV19 . CASRPHLSNTGELFF
TRBV5-5 few CASSIRDRGVNEKLFF
TRBV6-1 . CASSEGTSDTQYF
TRBV6-5 . CASSYSETASYEQYF
TRBV5-1 . CASSLEGDHVNEKLFF
TRBV28 . CASSLRTGAGPQVAFF
TRBV11-2 . CASSTSDQETQYF
TRBV3-1/TRBV3-2 . CASSRGSVAWTEAFF
TRBV24-1 . CATSGDPYNEQFF
TRBV7-3 . CASSARPSDEQYF
TRBV7-2 . CASSFGGHEQFF
TRBV20-1 . CSARDGYEQYF